These T cell receptor beta chains were read from a single sample in a study of shared clonotypes between healthy human individuals. TCRdb's table, derived via immunoSEQ multiplex PCR, lists solely in-frame clones and lacks some. Counted here are more than 2,000,000 clones, around nine tenths occurring once; the ten biggest clones make up roughly 0.15%. The material sequenced was naive CD4+ T cells sorted from blood. Source of these receptors: a man between 18 and 29 years old in good health. CDR3s include the opening cysteine and the closing phenylalanine or tryptophan. Each record gives: D gene, V gene, J gene, CDR3 protein, CDR3 DNA. The D gene is left open where the match is weak.

.	TRBV5-1	TRBJ2-2	CASSLEATANTGELFF	TGCGCCAGCAGCTTGGAAGCGACAGCGAACACCGGGGAGCTGTTTTTT
.	TRBV6-5	TRBJ2-2	CASRLPASGELFF	TGTGCCAGCAGACTTCCTGCCTCGGGGGAGCTGTTTTTT
.	TRBV5-1	TRBJ1-2	CASSLAVADYGYTF	TGCGCCAGCAGCTTGGCGGTCGCAGACTATGGCTACACCTTC
TRBD1	TRBV14	TRBJ1-2	CASSQGTGRNGYTF	TGTGCCAGCAGCCAAGGGACAGGGAGGAATGGCTACACCTTC
TRBD1	TRBV5-6	TRBJ2-1	CASSFLGTGDNEQFF	TGTGCCAGCAGCTTTCTCGGGACAGGGGATAATGAGCAGTTCTTC
.	TRBV2	TRBJ2-3	CASSVRSRGSTDTQYF	TGTGCCAGCAGTGTAAGGTCTCGGGGGAGCACAGATACGCAGTATTTT
.	TRBV18	TRBJ1-3	CASSPGNSGNTIYF	TGTGCCAGCTCTCCAGGGAACTCTGGAAACACCATATATTTT
TRBD1	TRBV19	TRBJ2-3	CASSHSGQHTDTQYF	TGTGCCAGTAGTCACTCGGGACAGCACACAGATACGCAGTATTTT
.	TRBV7-2	TRBJ2-3	CASRRTGTSTDTQYF	TGTGCCAGCAGGAGAACCGGGACTAGCACAGATACGCAGTATTTT
TRBD2	TRBV2	TRBJ2-3	CASNQRGSTDTQYF	TGTGCCAGCAATCAGCGGGGAAGCACAGATACGCAGTATTTT